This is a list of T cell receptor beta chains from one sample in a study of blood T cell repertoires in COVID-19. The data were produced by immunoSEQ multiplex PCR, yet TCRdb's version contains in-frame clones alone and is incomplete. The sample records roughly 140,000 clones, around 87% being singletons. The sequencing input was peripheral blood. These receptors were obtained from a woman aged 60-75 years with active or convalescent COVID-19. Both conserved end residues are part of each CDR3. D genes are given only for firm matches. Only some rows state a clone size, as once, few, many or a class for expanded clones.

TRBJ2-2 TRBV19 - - TGTGCCAGTAGTCCGCGCACCGGGGAGCTGTTTTTT CASSPRTGELFF
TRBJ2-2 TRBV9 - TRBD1 TGTGCCAGCAGTCATGGACAGGGGGCGAGCACCGGGGAGCTGTTTTTT CASSHGQGASTGELFF
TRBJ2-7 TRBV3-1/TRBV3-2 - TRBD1 TGTGCCAGCAGCCAAGAGCCCAGAACGACAGGGGCCGAGCAGTACTTC CASSQEPRTTGAEQYF
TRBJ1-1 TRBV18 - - TGTGCCAGCTCACCACCGTGGAGTGGCACTGAAGCTTTCTTT CASSPPWSGTEAFF
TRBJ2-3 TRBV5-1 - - TGCGCCAGCAGCTTGGCCCTCCCCCCAGTAGATACGCAGTATTTT CASSLALPPVDTQYF
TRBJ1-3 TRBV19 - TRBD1 TGTGCCAGTAACCGGGACAGGGGTTCTGGAAACACCATATATTTT CASNRDRGSGNTIYF
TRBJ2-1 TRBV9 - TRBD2 TGTGCCAGCAGCGCCCGGACTAGCGGGGGGCGTGGTGAGCAGTTCTTC CASSARTSGGRGEQFF
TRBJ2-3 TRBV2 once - TGTGCCAGCAGGCAGGGCTTCCGCACAGATACGCAGTATTTT CASRQGFRTDTQYF
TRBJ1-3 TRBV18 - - TGTGCCAGCTCCCAACAAGACTCGAGCTCTGGAAACACCATATATTTT CASSQQDSSSGNTIYF
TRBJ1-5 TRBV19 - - TGTGCCAGTAGTATGACCGGGGAACAACCCCAGCATTTT CASSMTGEQPQHF
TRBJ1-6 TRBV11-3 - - TGTGCCAGCAGCTTAGGATCGGGGGTTGGATCACCCCTCCACTTT CASSLGSGVGSPLHF
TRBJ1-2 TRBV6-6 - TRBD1 TGTGCCAGCAGTTACCCCTTGACAGGGGAGGGCTACACCTTC CASSYPLTGEGYTF
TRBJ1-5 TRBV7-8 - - TGTGCCAGCAGCCCAATCCCGGGATTGAGCAATCAGCCCCAGCATTTT CASSPIPGLSNQPQHF